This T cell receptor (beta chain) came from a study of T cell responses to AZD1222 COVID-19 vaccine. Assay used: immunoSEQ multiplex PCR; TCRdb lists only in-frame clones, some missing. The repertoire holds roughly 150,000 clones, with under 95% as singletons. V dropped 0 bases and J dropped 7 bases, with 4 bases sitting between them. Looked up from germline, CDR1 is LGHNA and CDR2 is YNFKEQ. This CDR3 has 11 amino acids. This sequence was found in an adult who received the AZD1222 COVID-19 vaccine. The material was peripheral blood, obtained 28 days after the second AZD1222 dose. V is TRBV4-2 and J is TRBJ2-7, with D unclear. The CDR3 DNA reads TGTGCCAGCAGCCAAGAGGGGGAGCAGTACTTC. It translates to CASSQEGEQYF.